The sequence of this T cell receptor (beta chain) was determined in a study of spatial heterogeneity in lung cancer. Study background: Beta-chain sequences consistently outnumbered alpha-chain sequences in detection. Strong correlation was found between tumor-region TCR transcript counts and a T cell module score from matched bulk RNA-seq. Study results and caveats: The number of expanded tumor alpha and beta chains correlated with mutation number.

A unique molecular identifier was attached to every TCR cDNA molecule. TCRdb analysed the 5' RACE reads with MiXCR anew, one entry per CDR3 protein. The sample records 15,000 to 20,000 distinct CDR3 sequences, 5.5% to 8.5% being singletons. A few counts support this clonotype. Its antigen remains unidentified. Trimming removed 0 bases from V and 7 bases from J; junction bases left unmatched: 4. This CDR3 has 14 residues. Germline V gene sequence: CDR1 SGHKS, CDR2 YYEKEE (reference sequence). Time point here: sample taken at primary tumor resection. Samples were obtained from approximately 72 donors, all untreated early-stage non-small cell lung cancer patients.

The sequence derives from a female donor with early-stage non-small cell lung cancer. The sequencing used lung tumor tissue, collected at surgery. J is TRBJ2-5 and V is TRBV5-5; 9 bases align to TRBD1. The CDR3 DNA reads as TGTGCCAGCAGCTTGGGCGGACAGGGGATGACCCAGTACTTC. This translates into CASSLGGQGMTQYF.